Following are 14 T cell receptor beta chains from one sample sequenced in a study of spatial heterogeneity in lung cancer. General observations from the study: Higher tumor mutation counts went along with higher counts of expanded intratumoral alpha and beta TCRs.

Antigens of these TCRs are unknown. Time point defined: sample taken at primary tumor resection. MiXCR, applied by TCRdb to the 5' RACE reads, yields one record per CDR3 protein. The sample records 8,500 to 13,000 distinct CDR3 sequences, about 13% being singletons. The sample in question was lung tumor tissue, obtained at surgery. The receptors were sampled from a male donor with early-stage non-small cell lung cancer.

The V call is TRBV11-1, the J call TRBJ2-2, with TRBD1 matching 8 bases. Germline loops: CDR1 SGHAT, CDR2 FQDESV (reference sequence). This CDR3 spans 16 amino acids. The trim removed 4 bases at V and 1 base at J, leaving 5 bases unmatched. The CDR3 DNA reads as TGTGCCAGCAGCTATACGACAGGGGAGAACACCGGGGAGCTGTTTTTT. Residues: CASSYTTGENTGELFF. Based on the CDR3 plus reference TRBV11-1 and TRBJ2-2, the full variable domain is EAEVAQSPRYKITEKSQAVAFWCDPISGHATLYWYRQILGQGPELLVQFQDESVVDDSQLPKDRFSAERLKGVDSTLKIQPAELGDSAMYLCASSYTTGENTGELFFGEGSRLTVL.

This clonotype was detected many times. The J gene is TRBJ2-1, the V gene TRBV30; 8 bases agree with TRBD1. CDR3 length equals 14 residues. The germline V gene encodes CDR1 GTSNPN and CDR2 SVGIG (reference sequence). With 2 bases clipped from V and 4 bases from J, the junction kept 4 bases outside the gene matches. CDR3 DNA sequence: TGTGCCTGGAGTCCAGGGGGCGCTTACAATGAGCAGTTCTTC. Protein product: CAWSPGGAYNEQFF.

The chain links TRBV2 to TRBJ1-1, with 7 positions matching TRBD1. CDR1 is SNHLY and CDR2 is FYNNEI in the germline V gene. V lost 6 bases to trimming and J lost 4 bases; unmatched junction nucleotides: 14. CDR3 length: 16 amino acids. CDR3 loop: CASRGEQGREFTEAFF. The DNA of the CDR3 is TGTGCCAGCAGGGGGGAACAGGGGAGGGAATTCACTGAAGCTTTCTTT. Filled out from reference TRBV2 and TRBJ1-1, the complete variable domain reads EPEVTQTPSHQVTQMGQEVILRCVPISNHLYFYWYRQILGQKVEFLVSFYNNEISEKSEIFDDQFSVERPDGSNFTLKIRSTKLEDSAMYFCASRGEQGREFTEAFFGQGTRLTVV.

This clonotype came up a few times. The V gene is TRBV11-2, the J gene TRBJ2-4; D uncertain. CDR3 length equals 14 residues. Trimming stripped 5 bases from V and 6 bases from J, with 14 bases between. Germline CDR1 and CDR2: SGHAT and FQNNGV. CDR3 in amino acids: CASSLGEAGNIQYF. The CDR3 region has the DNA TGTGCCAGCAGCCTTGGTGAGGCCGGAAACATTCAGTACTTC.

This clonotype has only a few counts. Its ends do not fully match the called genes, so a read error is possible. This sequence joins TRBV27 and TRBJ2-1; D is undetermined. The CDR3 sequence is 19 residues long. Germline V gene sequence: CDR1 MNHEY, CDR2 SMNVEV (reference sequence). CDR3 DNA sequence: TGCACCAGCAGTCTAACCTCCGTAATGGTCATAAAGGACTACAATGAGCAGTTCTTC. The encoded protein is CTSSLTSVMVIKDYNEQFF.

This clonotype is classed as large. The J gene is TRBJ2-5, the V gene TRBV28; unclear D gene. V gave up 5 bases and J gave up 1 base, with 17 bases separating them. CDR1 MDHEN and CDR2 SYDVKM come from the germline V gene. The CDR3 consists of 16 residues. The DNA of the CDR3 is TGTGCCAGCAGTAGCCGATGGGCAGGCCCCCAAGAGACCCAGTACTTC. This sequence encodes CASSSRWAGPQETQYF.

The sample holds many counts of this clonotype. CDR3 DNA: TGTGCCAGCAGCCAGTGGACAGGCCGGTCCAATGAGCAGTTCTTC. Amino acids: CASSQWTGRSNEQFF. V gene TRBV14 combines with J gene TRBJ2-1; 7 bases are shared with TRBD1. Trimming at V came to 3 bases and at J to 6 bases, leaving 8 bases not matched to a gene. Germline lookup yields CDR1 SGHDN and CDR2 FVKESK. The CDR3 totals 15 residues.

This chain uses TRBV28 with TRBJ2-5; 7 nucleotides line up with TRBD2. Germline V CDR1 and CDR2: MDHEN, SYDVKM. This CDR3 is 13 amino acids long. The V segment lost 6 bases and the J segment 4 bases; nucleotides outside the gene matches: 5. The CDR3 DNA follows: TGTGCCAGCAGCGGGGGGTGGACAGAGACCCAGTACTTC. Amino acids: CASSGGWTETQYF.

This clonotype turned up a few times. The chain joins TRBV4-3 to TRBJ1-1, with TRBD1 identical over 9 bases. Germline-derived CDR1 and CDR2 are LGHNA and YSLEER. Trimming at V came to 0 bases and at J to 10 bases, leaving 12 bases not matched to a gene. This CDR3 has 16 residues. CDR3 amino acids: CASSQDRTGADFRAFF. The CDR3 region has the DNA TGCGCCAGCAGCCAAGACCGGACAGGGGCCGACTTTCGAGCTTTCTTT.

The rearrangement links TRBV6-5 to TRBJ1-2; D might be TRBD1 (6 bases). The ends were cut back, 7 bases at V and 2 bases at J, with 14 bases in the middle. There are 14 residues in the CDR3. CDR1 is MNHEY, CDR2 SVGAGI, per germline. For the CDR3, the DNA is TGTGCCAGCAAACCCACGGGGGGCAACTATGGCTACACCTTC. It encodes CASKPTGGNYGYTF.

The chain recombines TRBV18 with TRBJ1-4, with TRBD1 identical over 7 bases. This CDR3 contains 12 residues. Germline V CDR1 and CDR2: KGHSH, LQKENI. With V trimmed by 4 bases and J by 11 bases, 4 bases remained unmatched. CDR3 bases: TGTGCCAGCTCACAAGACAGGGACAAACTGTTTTTT. Protein: CASSQDRDKLFF. Full variable domain (remainder filled in from reference TRBV18 and TRBJ1-4): NAGVMQNPRHLVRRRGQEARLRCSPMKGHSHVYWYRQLPEEGLKFMVYLQKENIIDESGMPKERFSAEFPKEGPSILRIQQVVRGDSAAYFCASSQDRDKLFFGSGTQLSVL.

This clonotype was observed at least ten times. This sequence joins TRBV7-2 and TRBJ1-6; 7 positions match TRBD1. The CDR3 contains 14 residues. Germline V CDR1 and CDR2: SGHTA, FQGNSA. V was clipped by 5 bases and J by 10 bases; unmatched bases: 8. The chain's CDR3 is CASSADREWSPLHF. CDR3 DNA: TGTGCCAGCAGCGCCGACAGGGAGTGGTCACCCCTCCACTTT.

At least ten counts were recorded for this clonotype. The J gene is TRBJ1-4, the V gene TRBV15, with D possibly matching TRBD1 (5 bases). Germline CDR1 is LNHNV and CDR2 is YYDKDF (reference sequence). The CDR3 contains 13 residues. Trimming left V 9 bases short and J 12 bases short, with 20 bases between. The CDR3 here is CATERDLGVELFF. CDR3 nucleotide sequence: TGTGCCACGGAAAGGGACTTAGGAGTGGAACTGTTTTTT.

The chain couples TRBV5-1 to TRBJ2-3; 8 bases align to TRBD2. V gave up 3 bases and J gave up 4 bases; unmatched junction bases: 4. The germline gives CDR1 SGHRS, CDR2 YFSETQ. The CDR3 is made up of 14 amino acids. This chain's CDR3 is CASSYWTSPDTQYF. In DNA form, the CDR3 reads TGCGCCAGCAGCTACTGGACTAGCCCAGATACGCAGTATTTT. The complete variable domain, with remaining parts taken from reference TRBV5-1 and TRBJ2-3, reads KAGVTQTPRYLIKTRGQQVTLSCSPISGHRSVSWYQQTPGQGLQFLFEYFSETQRNKGNFPGRFSGRQFSNSRSEMNVSTLELGDSALYLCASSYWTSPDTQYFGPGTRLTVL.